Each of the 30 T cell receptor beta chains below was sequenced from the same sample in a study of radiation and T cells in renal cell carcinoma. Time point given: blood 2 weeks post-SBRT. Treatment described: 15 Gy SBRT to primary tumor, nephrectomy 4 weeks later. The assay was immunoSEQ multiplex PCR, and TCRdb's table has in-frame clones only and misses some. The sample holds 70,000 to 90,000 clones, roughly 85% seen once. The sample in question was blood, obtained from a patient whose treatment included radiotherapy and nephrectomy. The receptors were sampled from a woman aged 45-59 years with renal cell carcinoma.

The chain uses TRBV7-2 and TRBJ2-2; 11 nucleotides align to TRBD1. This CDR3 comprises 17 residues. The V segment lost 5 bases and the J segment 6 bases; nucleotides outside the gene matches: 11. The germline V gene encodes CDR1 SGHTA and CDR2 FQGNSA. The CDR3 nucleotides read TGTGCCAGCAGCGTTAGGATTGGACAGGGGGCTGCCGGGGAGCTGTTTTTT. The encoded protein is CASSVRIGQGAAGELFF.

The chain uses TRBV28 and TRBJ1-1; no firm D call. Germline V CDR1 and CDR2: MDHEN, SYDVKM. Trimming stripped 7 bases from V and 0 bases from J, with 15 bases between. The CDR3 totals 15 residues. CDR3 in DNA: TGTGCCAGCACCCCATCGGGGTACATGAACACTGAAGCTTTCTTT. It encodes CASTPSGYMNTEAFF.

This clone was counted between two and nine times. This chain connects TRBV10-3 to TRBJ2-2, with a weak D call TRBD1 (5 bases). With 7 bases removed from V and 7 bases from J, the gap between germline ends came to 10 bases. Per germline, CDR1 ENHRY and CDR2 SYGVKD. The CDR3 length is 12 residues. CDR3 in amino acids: CAITRVGGELFF. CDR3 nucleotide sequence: TGTGCCATCACCAGGGTTGGCGGGGAGCTGTTTTTT.

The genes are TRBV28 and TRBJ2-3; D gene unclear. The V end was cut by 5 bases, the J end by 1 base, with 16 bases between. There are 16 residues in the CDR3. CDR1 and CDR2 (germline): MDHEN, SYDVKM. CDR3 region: CASSLPTGGRTDTQYF. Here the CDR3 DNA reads TGTGCCAGCAGTCTCCCGACCGGCGGCCGCACAGATACGCAGTATTTT.

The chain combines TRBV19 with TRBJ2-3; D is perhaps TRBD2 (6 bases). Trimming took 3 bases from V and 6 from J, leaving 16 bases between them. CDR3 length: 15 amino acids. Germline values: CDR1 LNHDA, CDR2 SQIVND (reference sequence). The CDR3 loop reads CASSIGQTSSDTQYF. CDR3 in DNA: TGTGCCAGTAGTATTGGCCAGACTAGTTCTGATACGCAGTATTTT.

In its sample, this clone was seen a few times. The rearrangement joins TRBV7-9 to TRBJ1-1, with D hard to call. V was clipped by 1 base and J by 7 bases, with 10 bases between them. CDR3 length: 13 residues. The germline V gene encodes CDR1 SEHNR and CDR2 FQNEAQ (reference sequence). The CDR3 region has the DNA TGTGCCAGCAGCTTAGGGTTTCTCGATGAAGCTTTCTTT. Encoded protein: CASSLGFLDEAFF.

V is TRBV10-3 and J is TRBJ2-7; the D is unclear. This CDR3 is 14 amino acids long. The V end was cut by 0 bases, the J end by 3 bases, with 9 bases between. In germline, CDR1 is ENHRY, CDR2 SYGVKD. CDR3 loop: CAISESYELYEQYF. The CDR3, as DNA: TGTGCCATCAGTGAGTCGTATGAGCTCTACGAGCAGTACTTC.

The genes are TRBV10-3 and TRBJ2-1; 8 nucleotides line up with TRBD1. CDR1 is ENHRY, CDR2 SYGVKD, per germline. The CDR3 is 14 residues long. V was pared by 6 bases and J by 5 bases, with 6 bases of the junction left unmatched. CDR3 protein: CAISSSGGHNEQFF. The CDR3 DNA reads TGTGCCATCAGCTCGTCAGGGGGCCACAATGAGCAGTTCTTC.

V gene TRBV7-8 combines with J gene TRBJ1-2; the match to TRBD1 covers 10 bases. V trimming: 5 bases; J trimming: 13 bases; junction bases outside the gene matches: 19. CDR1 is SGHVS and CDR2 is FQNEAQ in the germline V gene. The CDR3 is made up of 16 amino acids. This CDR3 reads CASSTLATGGAYDGTF. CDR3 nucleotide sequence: TGTGCCAGCAGCACTCTCGCGACAGGGGGCGCTTACGACGGCACCTTC.

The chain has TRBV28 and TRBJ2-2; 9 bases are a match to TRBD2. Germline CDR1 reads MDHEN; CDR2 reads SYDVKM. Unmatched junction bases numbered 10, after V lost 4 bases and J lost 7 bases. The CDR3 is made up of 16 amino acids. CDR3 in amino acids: CASSSVAGGPGGELFF. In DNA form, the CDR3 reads TGTGCCAGCAGTTCGGTCGCGGGAGGGCCCGGCGGGGAGCTGTTTTTT.

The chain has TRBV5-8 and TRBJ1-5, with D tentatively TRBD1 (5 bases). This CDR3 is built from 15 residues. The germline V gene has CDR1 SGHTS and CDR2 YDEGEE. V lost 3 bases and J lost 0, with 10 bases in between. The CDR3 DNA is TGTGCCAGCAGCTACGGACATCATAGCAATCAGCCCCAGCATTTT. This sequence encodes CASSYGHHSNQPQHF.

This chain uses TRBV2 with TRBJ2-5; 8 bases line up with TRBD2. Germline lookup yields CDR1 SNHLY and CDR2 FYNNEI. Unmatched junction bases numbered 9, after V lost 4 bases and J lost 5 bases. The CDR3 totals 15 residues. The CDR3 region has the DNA TGTGCCAGCAGTGGGACTAGCCATTATCCCGAGACCCAGTACTTC. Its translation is CASSGTSHYPETQYF.

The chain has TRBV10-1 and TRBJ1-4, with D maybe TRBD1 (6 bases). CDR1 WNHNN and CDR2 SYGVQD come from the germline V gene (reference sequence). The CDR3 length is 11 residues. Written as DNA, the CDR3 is TGCGCTACAGGGTTTGATGAAAAACTGTTTTTT. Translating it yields CATGFDEKLFF.

DNA for the CDR3: TGTGCCAGCAGTGAATTTGGCGGGAGTGACGAGCAGTACTTC. This encodes CASSEFGGSDEQYF. The chain links TRBV6-1 to TRBJ2-7, with 7 bases fitting TRBD2. This CDR3 has 14 amino acids. V trimming: 2 bases; J trimming: 5 bases; junction bases outside the gene matches: 6. Germline-derived CDR1 and CDR2 are MNHNS and SASEGT.

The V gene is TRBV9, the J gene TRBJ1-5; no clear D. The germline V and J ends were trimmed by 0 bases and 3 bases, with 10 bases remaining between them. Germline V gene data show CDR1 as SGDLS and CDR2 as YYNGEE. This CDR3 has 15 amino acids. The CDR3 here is CASSVEAGLNQPQHF. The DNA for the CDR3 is TGTGCCAGCAGCGTAGAGGCAGGACTCAATCAGCCCCAGCATTTT.

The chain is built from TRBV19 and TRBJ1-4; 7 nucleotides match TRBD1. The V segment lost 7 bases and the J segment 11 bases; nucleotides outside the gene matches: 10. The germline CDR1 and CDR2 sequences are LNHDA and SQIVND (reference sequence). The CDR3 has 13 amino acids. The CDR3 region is CASNRQGGWKLFF. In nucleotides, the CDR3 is TGTGCCAGTAACCGACAGGGTGGGTGGAAACTGTTTTTT.

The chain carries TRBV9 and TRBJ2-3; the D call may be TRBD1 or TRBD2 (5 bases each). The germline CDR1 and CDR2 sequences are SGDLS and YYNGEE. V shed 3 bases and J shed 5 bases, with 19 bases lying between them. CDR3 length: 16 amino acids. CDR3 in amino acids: CASSANSGGGRDTQYF. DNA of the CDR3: TGTGCCAGCAGCGCCAACTCGGGTGGGGGAAGAGATACGCAGTATTTT.

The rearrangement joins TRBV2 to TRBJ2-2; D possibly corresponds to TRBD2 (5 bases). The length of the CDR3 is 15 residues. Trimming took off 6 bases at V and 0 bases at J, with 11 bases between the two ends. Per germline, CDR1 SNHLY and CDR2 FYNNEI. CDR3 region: CASRPGITNTGELFF. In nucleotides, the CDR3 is TGTGCCAGCAGACCCGGGATTACGAACACCGGGGAGCTGTTTTTT.

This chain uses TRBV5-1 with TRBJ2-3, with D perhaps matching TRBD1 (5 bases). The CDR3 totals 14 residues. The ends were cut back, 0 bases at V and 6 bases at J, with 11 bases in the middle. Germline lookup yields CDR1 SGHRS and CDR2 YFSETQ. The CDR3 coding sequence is TGCGCCAGCAGCTTGGGGGCCTCAGGGGATACGCAGTATTTT. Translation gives CASSLGASGDTQYF.

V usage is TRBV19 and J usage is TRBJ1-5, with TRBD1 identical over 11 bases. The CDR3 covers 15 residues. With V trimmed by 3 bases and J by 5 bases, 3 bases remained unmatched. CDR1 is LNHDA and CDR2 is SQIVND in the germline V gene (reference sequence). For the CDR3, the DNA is TGTGCCAGTAGTATTAGGGGACAGGGGGATCAGCCCCAGCATTTT. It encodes CASSIRGQGDQPQHF.

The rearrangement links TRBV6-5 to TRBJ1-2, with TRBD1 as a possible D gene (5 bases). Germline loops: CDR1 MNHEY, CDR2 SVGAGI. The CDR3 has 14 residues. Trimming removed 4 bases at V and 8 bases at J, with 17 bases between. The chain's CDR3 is CASSSPGGYGGYTF. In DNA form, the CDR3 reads TGTGCCAGCAGTTCTCCCGGGGGGTACGGGGGCTACACCTTC.

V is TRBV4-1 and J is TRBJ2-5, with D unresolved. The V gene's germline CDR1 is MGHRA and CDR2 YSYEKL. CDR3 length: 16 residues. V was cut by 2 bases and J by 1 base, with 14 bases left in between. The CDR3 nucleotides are TGCGCCAGCAGCCAAAACCCTAGTGCGAGCCAAGAGACCCAGTACTTC. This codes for CASSQNPSASQETQYF.

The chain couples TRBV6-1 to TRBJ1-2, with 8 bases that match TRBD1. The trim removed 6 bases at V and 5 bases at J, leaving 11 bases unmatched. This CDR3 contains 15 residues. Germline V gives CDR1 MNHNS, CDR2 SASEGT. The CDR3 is CASSPGQGSDYGYTF. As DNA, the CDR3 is TGTGCCAGCAGCCCCGGACAGGGTTCGGATTATGGCTACACCTTC.

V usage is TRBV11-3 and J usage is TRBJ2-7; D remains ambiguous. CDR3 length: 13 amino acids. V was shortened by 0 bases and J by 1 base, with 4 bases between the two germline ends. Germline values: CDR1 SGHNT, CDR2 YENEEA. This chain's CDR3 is CASSLDRSYEQYF. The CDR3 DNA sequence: TGTGCCAGCAGCTTAGACAGATCCTACGAGCAGTACTTC.

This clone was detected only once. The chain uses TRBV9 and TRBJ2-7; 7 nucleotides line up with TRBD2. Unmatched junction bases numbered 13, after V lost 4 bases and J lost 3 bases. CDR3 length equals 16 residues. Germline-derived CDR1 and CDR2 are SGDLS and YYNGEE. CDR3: CASSPYRGIAGYEQYF. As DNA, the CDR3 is TGTGCCAGCAGCCCTTACCGGGGGATAGCGGGCTACGAGCAGTACTTC. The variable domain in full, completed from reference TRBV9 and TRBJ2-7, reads DSGVTQTPKHLITATGQRVTLRCSPRSGDLSVYWYQQSLDQGLQFLIQYYNGEERAKGNILERFSAQQFPDLHSELNLSSLELGDSALYFCASSPYRGIAGYEQYFGPGTRLTVT.

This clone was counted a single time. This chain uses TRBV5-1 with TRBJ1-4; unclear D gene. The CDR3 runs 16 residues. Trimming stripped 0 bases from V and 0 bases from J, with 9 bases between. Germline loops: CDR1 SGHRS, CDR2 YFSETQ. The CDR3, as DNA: TGCGCCAGCAGCTTGGCACACCAAGCAACTAATGAAAAACTGTTTTTT. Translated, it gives CASSLAHQATNEKLFF.

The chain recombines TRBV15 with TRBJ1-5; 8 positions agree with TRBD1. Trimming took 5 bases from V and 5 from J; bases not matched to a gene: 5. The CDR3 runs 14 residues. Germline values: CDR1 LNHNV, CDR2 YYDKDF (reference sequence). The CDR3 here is CATSFGQGYQPQHF. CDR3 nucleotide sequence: TGTGCCACCAGCTTCGGACAGGGTTATCAGCCCCAGCATTTT.

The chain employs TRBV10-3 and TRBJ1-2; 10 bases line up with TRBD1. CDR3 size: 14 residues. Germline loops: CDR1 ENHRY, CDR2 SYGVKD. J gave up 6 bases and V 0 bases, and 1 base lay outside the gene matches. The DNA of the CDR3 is TGTGCCATCAGTGAGTCGACAGGGGGCAATGGCTACACCTTC. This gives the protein CAISESTGGNGYTF.

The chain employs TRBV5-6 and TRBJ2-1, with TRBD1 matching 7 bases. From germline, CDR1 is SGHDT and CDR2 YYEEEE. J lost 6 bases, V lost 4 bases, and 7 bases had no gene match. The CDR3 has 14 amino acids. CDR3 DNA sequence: TGTGCCAGCAGCCCGGTGGGACAGTTCAATGAGCAGTTCTTC. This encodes CASSPVGQFNEQFF.

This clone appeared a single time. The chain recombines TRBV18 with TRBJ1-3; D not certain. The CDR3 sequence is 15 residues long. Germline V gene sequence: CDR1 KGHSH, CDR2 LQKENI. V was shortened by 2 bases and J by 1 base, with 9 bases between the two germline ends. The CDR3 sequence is CASSPGPESGNTIYF. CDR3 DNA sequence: TGTGCCAGCTCACCAGGACCAGAGTCTGGAAACACCATATATTTT.